This TCR beta chain was found in a study of blood T cell repertoires in COVID-19. Only in-frame clones appear in the TCRdb table, and some are missing; sequencing was by immunoSEQ multiplex PCR. The sample lists some 45,000 clones; 82% were seen once. CDR3 length: 14 amino acids. The V end lost 1 base, the J end lost 0 bases, and 3 bases lay between the germline ends. From germline, CDR1 is LNHNV and CDR2 YYDKDF (reference sequence). This receptor was obtained from a woman aged 60-70 years with acute or convalescent COVID-19. Sequencing was done on a sample of peripheral blood. This chain links TRBV15 with TRBJ1-4; D is unresolved. The CDR3 loop reads CATSRGATNEKLFF. Here the CDR3 DNA reads TGTGCCACCAGCAGAGGAGCAACTAATGAAAAACTGTTTTTT. Complete variable domain (other parts from reference TRBV15 and TRBJ1-4): DAMVIQNPRYQVTQFGKPVTLSCSQTLNHNVMYWYQQKSSQAPKLLFHYYDKDFNNEADTPDNFQSRRPNTSFCFLDIRSPGLGDTAMYLCATSRGATNEKLFFGSGTQLSVL.